These 13 T cell receptor beta chains share one sample of origin, sequenced in a study of T cell responses to AZD1222 COVID-19 vaccine. Libraries were prepared by immunoSEQ multiplex PCR; TCRdb keeps only in-frame clonotypes and omits some of them. The sample holds some 100,000 clones, roughly 87% seen once. The starting material was peripheral blood, obtained on day 0 of AZD1222 vaccination. All receptors come from an adult in good health.

CDR3 amino acids: CASQAPDSNYGYTF. The CDR3 region has the DNA TGTGCCAGCCAGGCCCCGGACAGCAACTATGGCTACACCTTC. The rearrangement links TRBV6-5 to TRBJ1-2, with D perhaps TRBD1 (6 bases). The germline CDR1 and CDR2 sequences are MNHEY and SVGAGI. The CDR3 runs to 14 residues. V lost 8 bases, J lost 2 bases, and 15 bases lay in between.

This clone occurred once. The chain employs TRBV4-1 and TRBJ2-3; D not resolved. This CDR3 is built from 14 residues. The V gene's germline CDR1 is MGHRA and CDR2 YSYEKL. The germline V and J ends were trimmed by 0 bases and 3 bases, with 7 bases remaining between them. CDR3 sequence reads: CASSQEGKTDTQYF. Written as DNA, the CDR3 is TGCGCCAGCAGCCAAGAGGGGAAAACAGATACGCAGTATTTT.

The V call is TRBV19, the J call TRBJ1-5; 10 positions agree with TRBD1. Germline CDR1 and CDR2: LNHDA and SQIVND (reference sequence). With 3 bases clipped from V and 3 bases from J, the junction kept 2 bases outside the gene matches. The CDR3 spans 15 residues. The CDR3 sequence is CASSMTGGYNQPQHF. CDR3 in DNA: TGTGCCAGTAGTATGACAGGGGGCTACAATCAGCCCCAGCATTTT. Full variable domain (missing parts from reference TRBV19 and TRBJ1-5): DGGITQSPKYLFRKEGQNVTLSCEQNLNHDAMYWYRQDPGQGLRLIYYSQIVNDFQKGDIAEGYSVSREKKESFPLTVTSAQKNPTAFYLCASSMTGGYNQPQHFGDGTRLSIL.

The chain recombines TRBV6-4 with TRBJ2-7, with D unresolved. The germline V gene has CDR1 MRHNA and CDR2 SNTAGT. This CDR3 has 11 residues. The germline V and J ends were trimmed by 4 bases and 4 bases, with 5 bases remaining between them. CDR3 in amino acids: CASSAKYEQYF. The CDR3 DNA follows: TGTGCCAGCAGTGCCAAATACGAGCAGTACTTC.

The chain carries TRBV29-1 and TRBJ2-3, with TRBD1 identical over 9 bases. Germline CDR1 SQVTM, CDR2 ANQGSEA. This CDR3 contains 15 residues. Losses at the gene ends were 5 bases for V and 6 bases for J; bases not matched to a gene: 12. The CDR3 spells CSVNPSGQGADTQYF. The CDR3 coding sequence is TGCAGCGTTAATCCCTCGGGACAGGGCGCCGATACGCAGTATTTT.

This chain uses TRBV2 with TRBJ1-1; 12 nucleotides line up with TRBD1. The CDR3 spans 16 residues. Germline V gene data show CDR1 as SNHLY and CDR2 as FYNNEI. V was clipped by 2 bases and J by 11 bases; unmatched bases: 12. CDR3: CASSEPGQGALVGAFF. CDR3 in DNA: TGTGCCAGCAGTGAACCGGGACAGGGGGCTTTGGTCGGGGCTTTCTTT.

The V gene is TRBV29-1, the J gene TRBJ2-7; 9 bases align to TRBD1. This CDR3 is 14 amino acids long. V lost 3 bases and J lost 4; bases outside the gene matches: 7. From germline, CDR1 is SQVTM and CDR2 ANQGSEA. CDR3 residues: CSVDTKGTGYEQYF. CDR3 sequence (DNA): TGCAGCGTTGATACGAAGGGGACAGGGTACGAGCAGTACTTC.

This chain uses TRBV7-7 with TRBJ2-7; TRBD1 agrees at 11 bases. Germline V gene data show CDR1 as SSHAT and CDR2 as FNYEAQ (reference sequence). Trimming took 5 bases from V and 0 from J; bases not matched to a gene: 3. This CDR3 is 15 amino acids long. CDR3 nucleotide sequence: TGTGCCAGCAGCACCGGGACAGGGGGCTCCTACGAGCAGTACTTC. This encodes CASSTGTGGSYEQYF. Supplemented by reference TRBV7-7 and TRBJ2-7, the full variable domain reads GAGVSQSPRYKVTKRGQDVTLRCDPISSHATLYWYQQALGQGPEFLTYFNYEAQPDKSGLPSDRFSAERPEGSISTLTIQRTEQRDSAMYRCASSTGTGGSYEQYFGPGTRLTVT.

The gene calls are TRBV10-3 and TRBJ1-2, with D uncertain. The CDR3 is 12 amino acids. CDR1 ENHRY and CDR2 SYGVKD come from the germline V gene. V lost 3 bases and J 6 bases, leaving 8 bases between the germline ends. DNA for the CDR3: TGTGCCATCAGTGAAGTGCGAAATGGCTACACCTTC. Its translation: CAISEVRNGYTF.

The chain joins TRBV9 to TRBJ2-1; TRBD2 aligns across 7 bases. This CDR3 comprises 14 residues. V dropped 4 bases and J dropped 3; count of bases not matched to a gene: 4. Germline lookup yields CDR1 SGDLS and CDR2 YYNGEE. DNA of the CDR3: TGTGCCAGCAGCATGACGGGAGGCTACAATGAGCAGTTCTTC. This gives the protein CASSMTGGYNEQFF.

This clone is a singleton in its sample. The chain uses TRBV6-1 and TRBJ2-7; a possible D gene is TRBD2 (6 bases). Per germline, CDR1 MNHNS and CDR2 SASEGT. V gave up 5 bases and J gave up 1 base, with 9 bases separating them. The CDR3 loop spans 13 amino acids. The CDR3: CASSTSSSYEQYF. CDR3 nucleotide sequence: TGTGCCAGCAGTACTAGCAGTTCCTACGAGCAGTACTTC.

The chain has TRBV24-1 and TRBJ2-1; 9 bases are a match to TRBD2. J gave up 12 bases and V 2 bases, and 10 bases lay outside the gene matches. The CDR3 is 15 amino acids. Germline loops: CDR1 KGHDR, CDR2 SFDVKD. The chain's CDR3 is CATSDSRREGQGQFF. The CDR3 nucleotides read TGTGCCACCAGTGATTCGCGGCGGGAGGGCCAAGGGCAGTTCTTC.

The chain carries TRBV3-1 (or the pseudogene TRBV3-2) and TRBJ2-1; 8 bases fit TRBD2. The trim removed 1 base at V and 15 bases at J, leaving 5 bases unmatched. Germline CDR1 is LGHDT and CDR2 is YNNKEL (reference sequence). The CDR3 runs 12 residues. The CDR3, as DNA: TGTGCCAGCAGCCAAGGGAGCGGGGGCTCGTTCTTC. It specifies CASSQGSGGSFF.